These 18 T cell receptor beta chains share one sample of origin, sequenced in a study of T cell responses to AZD1222 COVID-19 vaccine. The protocol was immunoSEQ multiplex PCR, while the TCRdb copy is restricted to in-frame clones and leaves out a portion. Among some 180,000 clones, roughly 94% were seen once, and the ten largest hold 1.6%. Sequences were derived from peripheral blood, sampled 28 days after the second AZD1222 dose. These receptors all come from an adult who received the AZD1222 COVID-19 vaccine.

The chain links TRBV5-1 to TRBJ2-3; TRBD2 is a possible D gene (6 bases). The germline V and J ends were trimmed by 4 bases and 4 bases, with 19 bases remaining between them. From germline, CDR1 is SGHRS and CDR2 YFSETQ. This CDR3 comprises 16 residues. The CDR3 spells CASSPEGRSLPDTQYF. The CDR3 DNA reads TGCGCCAGCAGCCCCGAGGGGAGGAGTTTGCCAGATACGCAGTATTTT.

The V and J genes are TRBV7-9 and TRBJ1-1; 8 bases fit TRBD1. Trimming at V came to 0 bases and at J to 3 bases, leaving 3 bases not matched to a gene. There are 15 residues in the CDR3. Per germline, CDR1 SEHNR and CDR2 FQNEAQ (reference sequence). The CDR3 DNA reads as TGTGCCAGCAGCTTAGCGCAGGGGGCGGACACTGAAGCTTTCTTT. It encodes CASSLAQGADTEAFF. Drawing the rest from reference TRBV7-9 and TRBJ1-1, the complete variable domain is DTGVSQNPRHKITKRGQNVTFRCDPISEHNRLYWYRQTLGQGPEFLTYFQNEAQLEKSRLLSDRFSAERPKGSFSTLEIQRTEQGDSAMYLCASSLAQGADTEAFFGQGTRLTVV.

The rearrangement links TRBV6-5 to TRBJ2-7; 9 bases agree with TRBD1. CDR3 length: 14 residues. Per the germline V gene, CDR1 is MNHEY and CDR2 is SVGAGI. The junction had 4 bases not matched to a gene; V was cut back by 5 bases and J by 2 bases. The CDR3 coding sequence is TGTGCCAGCAGTCCGGACAGGGGTCCCTACGAGCAGTACTTC. Translated: CASSPDRGPYEQYF.

The chain joins TRBV28 to TRBJ1-3, with D unclear. The CDR3 spans 14 residues. Between the trimmed V and J ends, which lost 5 bases and 2 bases, there was a span of 10 bases. Germline loops: CDR1 MDHEN, CDR2 SYDVKM. CDR3 in amino acids: CASSAYTAGNTIYF. The DNA for the CDR3 is TGTGCCAGCAGTGCCTACACTGCTGGAAACACCATATATTTT.

The chain joins TRBV19 to TRBJ2-7, with 9 nucleotides matching TRBD2. The J segment lost 2 bases and the V segment lost 5 bases, leaving 7 bases of the junction unmatched. The germline CDR1 and CDR2 sequences are LNHDA and SQIVND (reference sequence). This CDR3 comprises 15 residues. This CDR3 is CASSAVAGETYEQYF. The CDR3 DNA is TGTGCCAGTAGTGCCGTAGCGGGGGAAACCTACGAGCAGTACTTC.

The chain has TRBV6-5 and TRBJ1-4, with a weak D call TRBD1 (5 bases). The V gene lost 7 bases and the J gene lost 7 bases, with 19 bases spanning the gap. This CDR3 contains 15 residues. Germline V gene sequence: CDR1 MNHEY, CDR2 SVGAGI. This chain's CDR3 is CASNKRQMSTEKLFF. DNA of the CDR3: TGTGCCAGCAACAAGAGACAGATGTCGACTGAAAAACTGTTTTTT.

V usage is TRBV18 and J usage is TRBJ1-1, with D maybe TRBD1 (6 bases). The CDR3 has 16 residues. Germline values: CDR1 KGHSH, CDR2 LQKENI. V shed 1 base and J shed 4 bases, with 16 bases lying between them. The CDR3 DNA sequence: TGTGCCAGCTCACCACGGGCTAGGGGGGCGGGCACTGAAGCTTTCTTT. It specifies CASSPRARGAGTEAFF.

The rearrangement uses TRBV25-1 and TRBJ1-6; 7 nucleotides line up with TRBD1. Germline CDR1 and CDR2: MGHDK and SYGVNS. V lost 2 bases, J lost 6 bases, and 10 bases stayed unmatched. The CDR3 is 17 amino acids. CDR3 in amino acids: CASSENTGQRFNSPLHF. CDR3 bases: TGTGCCAGCAGTGAAAATACGGGACAGAGATTTAATTCACCCCTCCACTTT.

This rearrangement joins TRBV10-1 to TRBJ2-1; 16 bases fit TRBD2. Germline trimming cut 6 bases from V and 5 bases from J; bases unmatched to any gene: 10. From germline, CDR1 is WNHNN and CDR2 SYGVQD (reference sequence). The CDR3 has 18 amino acids. The CDR3 DNA follows: TGCGCCAGCAGGGGGACTAGCGGGAGGGCCGAAAGGGACAATGAGCAGTTCTTC. Its protein product is CASRGTSGRAERDNEQFF.

This chain uses TRBV4-3 with TRBJ2-7; D may be TRBD1 or TRBD2 (5 bases each). The V gene's germline CDR1 is LGHNA and CDR2 YSLEER. The CDR3 is 13 residues long. Trimming removed 1 base from V and 6 bases from J, with 10 bases in between. The CDR3: CASSQGRGSEQYF. CDR3 DNA: TGCGCCAGCAGCCAAGGACGGGGCTCCGAGCAGTACTTC.

J is TRBJ1-3 and V is TRBV19; D is perhaps TRBD1 (5 bases). Germline values: CDR1 LNHDA, CDR2 SQIVND (reference sequence). The V gene lost 4 bases and the J gene lost 2 bases, with 12 bases spanning the gap. The CDR3 length is 15 residues. CDR3 loop: CASSTQTVPGNTIYF. CDR3 sequence (DNA): TGTGCCAGTAGTACACAGACAGTACCTGGAAACACCATATATTTT. The variable domain in full, with the rest retrieved from reference TRBV19 and TRBJ1-3, is DGGITQSPKYLFRKEGQNVTLSCEQNLNHDAMYWYRQDPGQGLRLIYYSQIVNDFQKGDIAEGYSVSREKKESFPLTVTSAQKNPTAFYLCASSTQTVPGNTIYFGEGSWLTVV.

This sequence joins TRBV19 and TRBJ2-1; 11 nucleotides agree with TRBD2. Germline V gene lookup returns CDR1 LNHDA and CDR2 SQIVND (reference sequence). Unmatched junction bases numbered 4, after V lost 2 bases and J lost 7 bases. This CDR3 has 15 amino acids. The CDR3, as DNA: TGTGCCAGTAGTATATTTCTAGCGGGGGGAAATGAGCAGTTCTTC. Encoded protein: CASSIFLAGGNEQFF.

The chain joins TRBV7-9 to TRBJ2-2; weak D call: TRBD2 (5 bases). Between the trimmed V and J ends, which lost 8 bases and 5 bases, there was a span of 15 bases. The CDR3 contains 14 residues. Germline-derived CDR1 and CDR2 are SEHNR and FQNEAQ (reference sequence). CDR3 sequence (DNA): TGTGCCAGCCGCCTTACCCCGGGGACCGGGGAGCTGTTTTTT. Translated, it gives CASRLTPGTGELFF.

This clone has only one observation. The chain carries TRBV5-6 and TRBJ2-7; TRBD2 aligns across 7 bases. The CDR3 consists of 14 residues. Germline assignment: CDR1 SGHDT and CDR2 YYEEEE. V gave up 3 bases and J gave up 2 bases; unmatched junction bases: 5. CDR3 sequence: CASSSSGITYEQYF. CDR3 DNA sequence: TGTGCCAGCAGCTCGAGCGGGATTACCTACGAGCAGTACTTC.

This clone was seen just once. The chain is built from TRBV6-2 or TRBV6-3 and TRBJ2-7, with a weak D call TRBD2 (5 bases). The CDR3 sequence is 15 residues long. Germline V gene data show CDR1 as MNHEY and CDR2 as SVGEGT. V lost 5 bases and J lost 3, with 17 bases in between. CDR3 sequence: CASSIGTRNVYEQYF. The CDR3 region has the DNA TGTGCCAGCAGTATAGGAACTAGGAATGTCTACGAGCAGTACTTC.

The rearrangement joins TRBV2 to TRBJ2-7; D perhaps matches TRBD1 (6 bases). The CDR3 totals 15 residues. Trimming took 3 bases from V and 2 from J, leaving 14 bases between them. Germline CDR1 and CDR2: SNHLY and FYNNEI. The CDR3 loop reads CASSDLPAGAYEQYF. The CDR3 DNA follows: TGTGCCAGCAGTGACCTGCCCGCAGGGGCCTACGAGCAGTACTTC.

The chain has TRBV5-5 and TRBJ2-7; the D gene is possibly TRBD2 (6 bases). This CDR3 spans 15 amino acids. Trimming shortened V by 1 base and J by 5 bases, and 16 bases separated the two germline ends. Germline CDR1 reads SGHKS; CDR2 reads YYEKEE (reference sequence). CDR3 DNA: TGTGCCAGCAGCTTGTCTGGGAGGAGCGTCGACGAGCAGTACTTC. Protein sequence: CASSLSGRSVDEQYF.

The gene calls are TRBV4-2 and TRBJ2-1, with 16 nucleotides matching TRBD2. CDR1 is LGHNA, CDR2 YNFKEQ, per germline. The CDR3 covers 19 residues. V dropped 4 bases and J dropped 0; count of bases not matched to a gene: 6. DNA of the CDR3: TGTGCCAGCAGCCCGGGACTAGCGGGAGGGCCGAGCTCCTACAATGAGCAGTTCTTC. Amino acid sequence: CASSPGLAGGPSSYNEQFF.